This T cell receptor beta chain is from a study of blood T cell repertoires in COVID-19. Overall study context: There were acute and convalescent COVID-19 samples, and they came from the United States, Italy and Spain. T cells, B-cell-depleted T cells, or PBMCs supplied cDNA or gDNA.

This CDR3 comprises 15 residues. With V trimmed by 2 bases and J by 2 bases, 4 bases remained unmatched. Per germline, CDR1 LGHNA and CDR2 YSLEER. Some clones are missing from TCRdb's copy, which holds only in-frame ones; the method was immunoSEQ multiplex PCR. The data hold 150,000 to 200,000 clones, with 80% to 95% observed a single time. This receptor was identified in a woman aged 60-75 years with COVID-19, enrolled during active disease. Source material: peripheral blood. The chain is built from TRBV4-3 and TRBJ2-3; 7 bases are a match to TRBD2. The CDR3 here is CASSQWGGSTDTQYF. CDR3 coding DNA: TGCGCCAGCAGCCAATGGGGGGGGTCCACAGATACGCAGTATTTT.